This T cell receptor (beta chain) was identified during a study of OX40 agonist ivuxolimab in advanced cancers. Study-level information: Previous treatment with anti-PD-1, anti-PD-L1 or anti-CTLA-4 therapy was allowed; more than 35% had received some. Study conclusions and caveats: CD8+ T cells were the subset that, on average, had more expanded clones than CD4+.

The ends were cut back, 5 bases at V and 1 base at J, with 12 bases in the middle. The CDR3 is 15 residues long. Germline CDR1 reads SGHVS; CDR2 reads FNYEAQ. TCRdb keeps only in-frame clones here, not all; method: immunoSEQ multiplex PCR. The data hold 76,000 or so clones, with roughly 85% observed a single time. With respect to this clone: The antigen remains undetermined.

The chain employs TRBV7-6 and TRBJ1-5, with D hard to call. The sequences come from CD4+ or CD8+ T cells sorted from blood, collected in a trial of the OX40 agonist ivuxolimab. This TCR was recovered from an adult with an advanced solid tumor such as melanoma, head and neck, liver or kidney cancer. The CDR3 protein is CASSPVGWSNQPQHF. CDR3 bases: TGTGCCAGCAGCCCCGTGGGGTGGAGCAATCAGCCCCAGCATTTT.